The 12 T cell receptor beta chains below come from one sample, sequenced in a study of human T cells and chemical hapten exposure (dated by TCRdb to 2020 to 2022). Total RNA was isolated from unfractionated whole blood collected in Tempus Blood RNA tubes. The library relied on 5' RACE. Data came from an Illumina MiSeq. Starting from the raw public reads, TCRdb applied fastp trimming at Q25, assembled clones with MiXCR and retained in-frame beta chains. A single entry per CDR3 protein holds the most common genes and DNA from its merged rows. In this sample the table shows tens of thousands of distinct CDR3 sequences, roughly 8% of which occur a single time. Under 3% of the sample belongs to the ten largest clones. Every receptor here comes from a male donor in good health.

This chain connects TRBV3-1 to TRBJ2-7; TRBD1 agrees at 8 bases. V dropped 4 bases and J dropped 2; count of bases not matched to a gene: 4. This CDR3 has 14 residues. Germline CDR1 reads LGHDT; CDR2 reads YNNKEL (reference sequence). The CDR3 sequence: CASSPGTGPYEQYF. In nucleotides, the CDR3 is TGTGCCAGCAGCCCCGGGACAGGACCCTACGAGCAGTACTTC.

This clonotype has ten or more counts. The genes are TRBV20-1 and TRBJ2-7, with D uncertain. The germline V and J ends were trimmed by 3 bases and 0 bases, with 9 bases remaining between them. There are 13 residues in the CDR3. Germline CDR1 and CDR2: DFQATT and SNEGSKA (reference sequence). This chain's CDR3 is CSARSASSYEQYF. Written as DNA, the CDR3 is TGCAGTGCTAGGAGCGCCAGCTCCTACGAGCAGTACTTC.

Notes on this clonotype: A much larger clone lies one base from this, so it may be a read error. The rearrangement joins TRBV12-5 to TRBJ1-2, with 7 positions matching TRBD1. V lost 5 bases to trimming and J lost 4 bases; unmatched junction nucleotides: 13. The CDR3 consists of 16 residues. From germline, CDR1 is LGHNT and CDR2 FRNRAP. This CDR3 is CASGLPTGSSCYGYTF. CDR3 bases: TGTGCTAGTGGTCTACCGACAGGGTCCAGTTGCTATGGCTACACCTTC. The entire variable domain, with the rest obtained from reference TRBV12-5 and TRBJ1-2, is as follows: DARVTQTPRHKVTEMGQEVTMRCQPILGHNTVFWYRQTMMQGLELLAYFRNRAPLDDSGMPKDRFSAEMPDATLATLKIQPSEPRDSAVYFCASGLPTGSSCYGYTFGSGTRLTVV.

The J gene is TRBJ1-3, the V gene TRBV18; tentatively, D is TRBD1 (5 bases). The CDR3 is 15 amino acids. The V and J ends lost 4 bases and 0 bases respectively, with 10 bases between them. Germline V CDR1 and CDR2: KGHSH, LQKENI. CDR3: CASSLAGSSGNTIYF. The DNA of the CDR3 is TGTGCCAGCTCACTCGCAGGGAGCTCTGGAAACACCATATATTTT.

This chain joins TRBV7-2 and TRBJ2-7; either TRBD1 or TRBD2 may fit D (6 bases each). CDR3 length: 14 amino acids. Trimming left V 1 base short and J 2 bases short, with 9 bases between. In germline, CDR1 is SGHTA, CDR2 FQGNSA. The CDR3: CASSLEGGPYEQYF. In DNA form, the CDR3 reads TGTGCCAGCAGCTTAGAAGGGGGGCCCTACGAGCAGTACTTC. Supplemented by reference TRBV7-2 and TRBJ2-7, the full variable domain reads GAGVSQSPSNKVTEKGKDVELRCDPISGHTALYWYRQSLGQGLEFLIYFQGNSAPDKSGLPSDRFSAERTGGSVSTLTIQRTQQEDSAVYLCASSLEGGPYEQYFGPGTRLTVT.

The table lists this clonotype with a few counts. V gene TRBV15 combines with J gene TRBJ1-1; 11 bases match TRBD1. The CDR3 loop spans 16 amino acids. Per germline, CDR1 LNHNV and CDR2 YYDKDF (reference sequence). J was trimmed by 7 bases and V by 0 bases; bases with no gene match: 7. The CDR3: CATSRDRGQGAGEAFF. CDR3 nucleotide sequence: TGTGCCACCAGCAGAGATCGCGGACAGGGGGCAGGTGAAGCTTTCTTT.

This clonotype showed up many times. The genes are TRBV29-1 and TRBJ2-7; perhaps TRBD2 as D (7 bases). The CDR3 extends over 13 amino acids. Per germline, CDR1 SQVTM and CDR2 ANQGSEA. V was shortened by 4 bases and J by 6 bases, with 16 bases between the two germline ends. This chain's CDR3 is CSVAKVGGPEQYF. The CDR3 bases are TGCAGCGTTGCAAAAGTCGGGGGGCCCGAGCAGTACTTC.

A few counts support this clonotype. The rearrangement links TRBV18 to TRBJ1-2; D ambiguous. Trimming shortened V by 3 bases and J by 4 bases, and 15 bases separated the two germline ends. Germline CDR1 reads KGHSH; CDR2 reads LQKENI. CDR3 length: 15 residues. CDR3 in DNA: TGTGCCAGCTCACCTGACGCCCTGATCGCCTATGGCTACACCTTC. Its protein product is CASSPDALIAYGYTF.

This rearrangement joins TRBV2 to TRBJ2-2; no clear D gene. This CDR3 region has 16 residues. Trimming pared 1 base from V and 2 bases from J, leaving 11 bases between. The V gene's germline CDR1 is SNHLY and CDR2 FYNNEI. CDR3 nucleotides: TGTGCCAGCAGTGAAGAAGGAGCCCTAAACACCGGGGAGCTGTTTTTT. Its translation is CASSEEGALNTGELFF.

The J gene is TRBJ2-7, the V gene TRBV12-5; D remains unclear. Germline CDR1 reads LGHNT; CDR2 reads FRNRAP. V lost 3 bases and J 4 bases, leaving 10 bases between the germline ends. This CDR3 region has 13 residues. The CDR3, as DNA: TGTGCTAGTGGTTTAAACATACTTTACGAGCAGTACTTC. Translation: CASGLNILYEQYF.

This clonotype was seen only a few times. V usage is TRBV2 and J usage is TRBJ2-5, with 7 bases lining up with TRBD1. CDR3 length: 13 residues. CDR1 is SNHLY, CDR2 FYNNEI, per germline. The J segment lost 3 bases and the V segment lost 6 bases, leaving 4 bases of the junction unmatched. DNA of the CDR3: TGTGCCAGCAGAGGGGACAGCAAAGAGACCCAGTACTTC. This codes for CASRGDSKETQYF.

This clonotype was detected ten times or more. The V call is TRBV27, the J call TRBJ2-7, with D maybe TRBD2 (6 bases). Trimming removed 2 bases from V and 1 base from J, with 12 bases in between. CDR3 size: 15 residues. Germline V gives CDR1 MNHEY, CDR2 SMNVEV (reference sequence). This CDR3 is CASSLLPSASYEQYF. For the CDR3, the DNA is TGTGCCAGCAGTTTACTGCCTAGCGCTTCCTACGAGCAGTACTTC.